This T cell receptor (beta chain) was retrieved from a study of blood T cells in healthy people across ages. The use of a sample-barcoded 5' primer and a J-beta primer mix characterized a second PCR of 7 to 11 cycles. Any given sample supplied a minimum of 3 million CDR3-containing paired-end reads. TCRdb re-called the 5' RACE reads through MiXCR, storing one row per CDR3 protein. In the table there are about 1.5 million distinct CDR3 sequences, about 45% of which are singletons. Study-level results: Investigators treated diversity estimates from one million T cells as underestimates. With unsorted PBMCs, a conclusive comparison of naive versus antigen-experienced cells was not possible. Per million T cells, the diversity of TCR beta decreased roughly linearly as age advanced.

As regards this clonotype: Its antigen is undetermined.

The clonotype was recovered from a young woman in good health. What was sequenced was blood.

Here the CDR3 reads CSGTGAPGTQYF. DNA of the CDR3: TGCAGCGGAACAGGAGCCCCAGGGACCCAGTACTTC. V usage is TRBV29-1 and J usage is TRBJ2-5; TRBD1 might be the D (5 bases). The CDR3 is made up of 12 amino acids. Deletions cut 7 bases from V and 7 bases from J, with 16 bases between. CDR1 and CDR2 from the germline V gene are SQVTM and ANQGSEA.